These 3 T cell receptor beta chains were sequenced from one sample in a study of human CD8 memory T cell subsets. The TCR beta sequencing libraries came from UMI-labeled 5' RACE. TCRdb reprocessed the 5' RACE reads, with one entry per CDR3 protein and no DNA. Recorded here are around 10,000 distinct CDR3 sequences; the top ten clones represent about 15%. Input material: CD8+ stem-like memory T cells (TSCM and TCM) sorted from PBMCs. The sample's subset: stem-like memory CD8 T cells (TSTEM), CCR7+ PD-1- TIGIT-. All receptors come from a human donor in good health.

The J gene is TRBJ2-2, the V gene TRBV20-1; TCRdb names TRBD2, which stays unverified in the absence of DNA. CDR3 length: 15 residues. CDR1 and CDR2 (germline): DFQATT, SNEGSKA (reference sequence). The chain's CDR3 is CSAPSGGASTGELFF.

This chain connects TRBV10-3 to TRBJ1-1; TCRdb lists TRBD1, though no DNA is available to test this call. In germline, CDR1 is ENHRY, CDR2 SYGVKD. The CDR3 length is 15 residues. The CDR3 protein is CAISGPRPAGTEAFF.

The V and J genes are TRBV10-2 and TRBJ2-7. The CDR3 is made up of 14 amino acids. From germline, CDR1 is WSHSY and CDR2 SAAADI. The CDR3 loop reads CASSETVTTYEQYF.